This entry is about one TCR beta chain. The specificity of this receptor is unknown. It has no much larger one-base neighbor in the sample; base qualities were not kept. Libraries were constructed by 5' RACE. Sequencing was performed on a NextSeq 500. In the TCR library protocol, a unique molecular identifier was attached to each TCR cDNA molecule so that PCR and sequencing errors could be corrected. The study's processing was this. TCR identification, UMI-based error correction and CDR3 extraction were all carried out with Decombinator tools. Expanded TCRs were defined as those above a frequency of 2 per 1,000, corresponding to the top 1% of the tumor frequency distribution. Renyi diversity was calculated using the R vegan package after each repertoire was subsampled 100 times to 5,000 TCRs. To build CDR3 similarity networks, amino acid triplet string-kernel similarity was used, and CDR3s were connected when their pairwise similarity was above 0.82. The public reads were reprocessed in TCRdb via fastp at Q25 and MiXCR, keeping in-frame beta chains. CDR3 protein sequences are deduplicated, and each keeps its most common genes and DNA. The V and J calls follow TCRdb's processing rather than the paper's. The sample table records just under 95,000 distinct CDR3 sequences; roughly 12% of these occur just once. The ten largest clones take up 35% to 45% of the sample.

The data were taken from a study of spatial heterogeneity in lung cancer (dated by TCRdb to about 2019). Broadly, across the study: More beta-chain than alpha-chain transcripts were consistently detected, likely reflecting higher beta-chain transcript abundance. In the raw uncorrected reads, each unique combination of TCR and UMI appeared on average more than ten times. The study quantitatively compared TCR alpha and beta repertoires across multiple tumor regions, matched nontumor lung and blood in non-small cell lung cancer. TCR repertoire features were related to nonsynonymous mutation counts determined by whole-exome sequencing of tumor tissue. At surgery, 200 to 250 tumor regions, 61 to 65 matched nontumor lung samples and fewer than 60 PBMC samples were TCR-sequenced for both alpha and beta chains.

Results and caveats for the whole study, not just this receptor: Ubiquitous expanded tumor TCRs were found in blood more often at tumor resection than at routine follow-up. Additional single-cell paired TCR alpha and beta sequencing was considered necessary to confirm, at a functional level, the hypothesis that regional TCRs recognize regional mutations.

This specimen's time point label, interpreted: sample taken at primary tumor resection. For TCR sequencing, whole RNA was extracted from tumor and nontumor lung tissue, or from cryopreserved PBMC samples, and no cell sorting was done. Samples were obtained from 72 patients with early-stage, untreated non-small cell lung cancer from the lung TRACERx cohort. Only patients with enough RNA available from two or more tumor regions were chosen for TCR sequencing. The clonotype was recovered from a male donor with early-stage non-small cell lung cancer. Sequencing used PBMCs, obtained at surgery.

The nucleotide sequence reads as follows: TGTGCCATCAGCAGGGACGTCTCCTACGAGCAGTACTTC. Its product reads: CAISRDVSYEQYF. The chain couples TRBV10-3 to TRBJ2-7; the D region may be TRBD1 or TRBD2, each matching 5 bases equally. Via the germline V gene, CDR1 is ENHRY and CDR2 SYGVKD. V is reduced by 6 bases and J by 0 bases, leaving a spacing of 9 bases between them. Taken from cysteine to phenylalanine, the CDR3 has 13 residues. CDR3 DNA is the only sequence kept; it has 39 bases, read in frame from the first base.